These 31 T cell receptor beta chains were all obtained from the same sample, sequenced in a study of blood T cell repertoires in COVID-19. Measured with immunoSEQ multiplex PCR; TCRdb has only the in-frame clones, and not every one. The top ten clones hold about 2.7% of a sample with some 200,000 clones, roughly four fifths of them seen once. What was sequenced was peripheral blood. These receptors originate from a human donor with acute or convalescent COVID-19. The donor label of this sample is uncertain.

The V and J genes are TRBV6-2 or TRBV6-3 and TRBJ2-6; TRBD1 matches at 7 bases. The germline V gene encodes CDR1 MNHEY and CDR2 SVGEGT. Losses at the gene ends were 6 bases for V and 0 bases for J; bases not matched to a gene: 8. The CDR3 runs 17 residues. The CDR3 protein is CASSRRDSSSGANVLTF. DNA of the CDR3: TGTGCCAGCAGCCGCCGGGACAGCAGCTCTGGGGCCAACGTCCTGACTTTC.

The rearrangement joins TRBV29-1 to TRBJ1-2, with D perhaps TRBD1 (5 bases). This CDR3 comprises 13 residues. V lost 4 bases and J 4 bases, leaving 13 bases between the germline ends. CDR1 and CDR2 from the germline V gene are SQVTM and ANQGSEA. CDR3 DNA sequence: TGCAGCGTTGGGGGGGACGGGATCTATGGCTACACCTTC. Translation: CSVGGDGIYGYTF.

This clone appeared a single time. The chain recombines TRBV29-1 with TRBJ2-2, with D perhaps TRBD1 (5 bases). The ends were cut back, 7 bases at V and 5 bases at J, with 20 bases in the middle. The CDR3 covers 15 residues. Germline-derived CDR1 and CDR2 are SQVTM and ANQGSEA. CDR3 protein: CSARDRGRLTGELFF. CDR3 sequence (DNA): TGCAGCGCCCGCGACAGAGGAAGGTTGACCGGGGAGCTGTTTTTT.

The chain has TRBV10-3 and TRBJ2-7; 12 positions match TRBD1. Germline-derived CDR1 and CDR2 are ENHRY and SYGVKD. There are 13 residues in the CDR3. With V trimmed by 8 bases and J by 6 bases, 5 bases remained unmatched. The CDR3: CAIGDRGLGEQYF. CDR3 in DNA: TGTGCCATCGGGGACAGGGGGCTCGGCGAGCAGTACTTC.

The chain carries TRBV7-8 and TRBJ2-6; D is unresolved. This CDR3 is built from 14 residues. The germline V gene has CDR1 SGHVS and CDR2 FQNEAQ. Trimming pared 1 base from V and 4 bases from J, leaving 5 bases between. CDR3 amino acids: CASSLGAGANVLTF. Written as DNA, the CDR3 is TGTGCCAGCAGCTTAGGTGCGGGGGCCAACGTCCTGACTTTC.

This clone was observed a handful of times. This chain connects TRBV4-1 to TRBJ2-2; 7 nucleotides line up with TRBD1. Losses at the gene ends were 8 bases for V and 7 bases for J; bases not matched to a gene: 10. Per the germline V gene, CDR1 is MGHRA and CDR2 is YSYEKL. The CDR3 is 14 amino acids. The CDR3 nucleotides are TGCGCCAGCGCAAGAAGACAGGGTGGCGGGGAGCTGTTTTTT. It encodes CASARRQGGGELFF.

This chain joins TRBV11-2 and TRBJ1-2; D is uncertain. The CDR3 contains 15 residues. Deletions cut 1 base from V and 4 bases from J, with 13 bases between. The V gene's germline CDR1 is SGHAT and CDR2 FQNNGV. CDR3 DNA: TGTGCCAGCAGCTTAGTGCCGGGAGGGAGCTATGGCTACACCTTC. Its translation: CASSLVPGGSYGYTF.

The DNA of the CDR3 is TGTGCCAGCAGGAGGGACAGGGGGCCTCAGCCCCAGCATTTT. Amino acids: CASRRDRGPQPQHF. The V and J genes are TRBV2 and TRBJ1-5; 12 positions match TRBD1. Germline lookup yields CDR1 SNHLY and CDR2 FYNNEI. Unmatched junction bases numbered 3, after V lost 6 bases and J lost 6 bases. The CDR3 is made up of 14 amino acids.

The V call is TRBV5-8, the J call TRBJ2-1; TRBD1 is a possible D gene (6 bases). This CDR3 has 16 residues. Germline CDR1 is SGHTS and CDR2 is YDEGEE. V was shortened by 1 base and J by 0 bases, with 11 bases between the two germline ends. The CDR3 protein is CASSLRTGSSYNEQFF. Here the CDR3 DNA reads TGTGCCAGCAGCTTGAGAACAGGGAGCTCCTACAATGAGCAGTTCTTC. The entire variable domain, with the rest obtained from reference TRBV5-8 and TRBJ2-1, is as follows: EAGVTQSPTHLIKTRGQQATLRCSPISGHTSVYWYQQALGLGLQFLLWYDEGEERNRGNFPPRFSGRQFPNYSSELNVNALELEDSALYLCASSLRTGSSYNEQFFGPGTRLTVL.

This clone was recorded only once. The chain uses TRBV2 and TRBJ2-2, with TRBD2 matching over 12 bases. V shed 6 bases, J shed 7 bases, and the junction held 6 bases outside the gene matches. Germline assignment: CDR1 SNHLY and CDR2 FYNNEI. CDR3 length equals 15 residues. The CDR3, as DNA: TGTGCCAGCAGAAGACTAGCGGGAGCGGGCGGGGAGCTGTTTTTT. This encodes CASRRLAGAGGELFF. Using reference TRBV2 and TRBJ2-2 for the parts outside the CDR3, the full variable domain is EPEVTQTPSHQVTQMGQEVILRCVPISNHLYFYWYRQILGQKVEFLVSFYNNEISEKSEIFDDQFSVERPDGSNFTLKIRSTKLEDSAMYFCASRRLAGAGGELFFGEGSRLTVL.

This CDR3 is CASSLTGTQETQYF. In DNA, the CDR3 is TGTGCCAGCAGCTTGACAGGGACCCAAGAGACCCAGTACTTC. The V call is TRBV5-4, the J call TRBJ2-5; possible D gene TRBD1, 6 bases. The germline V gene encodes CDR1 SGHNT and CDR2 YYREEE (reference sequence). Trimming took 1 base from V and 1 from J, leaving 8 bases between them. The CDR3 totals 14 residues.

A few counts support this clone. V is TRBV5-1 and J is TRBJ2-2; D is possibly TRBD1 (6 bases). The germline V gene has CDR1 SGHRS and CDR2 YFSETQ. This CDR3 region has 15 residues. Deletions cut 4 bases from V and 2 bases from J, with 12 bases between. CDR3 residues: CASSPTQGNTGELFF. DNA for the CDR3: TGCGCCAGCAGCCCCACACAGGGAAACACCGGGGAGCTGTTTTTT.

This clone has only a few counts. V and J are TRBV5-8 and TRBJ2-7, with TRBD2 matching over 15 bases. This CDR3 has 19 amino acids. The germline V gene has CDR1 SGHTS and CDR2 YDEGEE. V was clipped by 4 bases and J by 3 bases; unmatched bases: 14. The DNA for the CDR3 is TGTGCCAGCAGCCCCGGGGGGACTAGCGGGAGGAGTGGGGTCTACGAGCAGTACTTC. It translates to CASSPGGTSGRSGVYEQYF.

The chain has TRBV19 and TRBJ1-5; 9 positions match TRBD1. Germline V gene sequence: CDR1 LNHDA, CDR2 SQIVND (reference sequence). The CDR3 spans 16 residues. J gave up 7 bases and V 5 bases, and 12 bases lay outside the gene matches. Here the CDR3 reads CASSGRTGESGQPQHF. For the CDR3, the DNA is TGTGCCAGTAGTGGGCGGACAGGGGAATCTGGGCAGCCCCAGCATTTT.

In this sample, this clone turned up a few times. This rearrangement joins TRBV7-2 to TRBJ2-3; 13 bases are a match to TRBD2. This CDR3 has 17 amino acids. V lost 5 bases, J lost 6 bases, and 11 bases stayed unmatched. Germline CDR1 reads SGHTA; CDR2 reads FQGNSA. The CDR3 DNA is TGTGCCAGCAGCCCAGGACTAGCGGGGGCATTAAGGGATACGCAGTATTTT. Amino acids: CASSPGLAGALRDTQYF.

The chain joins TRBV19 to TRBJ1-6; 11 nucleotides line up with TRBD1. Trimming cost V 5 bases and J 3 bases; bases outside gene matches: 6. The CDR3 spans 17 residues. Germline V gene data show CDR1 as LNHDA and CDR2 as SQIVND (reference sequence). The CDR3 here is CASSLMGQGVYNSPLHF. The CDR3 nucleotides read TGTGCCAGTAGTCTCATGGGACAGGGGGTCTATAATTCACCCCTCCACTTT.

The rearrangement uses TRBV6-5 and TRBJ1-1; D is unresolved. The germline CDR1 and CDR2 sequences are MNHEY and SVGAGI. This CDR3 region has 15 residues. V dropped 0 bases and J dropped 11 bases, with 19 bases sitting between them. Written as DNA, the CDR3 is TGTGCCAGCAGTTACTCTTCTATGGTGCGACGGGAGGCTTTCTTT. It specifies CASSYSSMVRREAFF.

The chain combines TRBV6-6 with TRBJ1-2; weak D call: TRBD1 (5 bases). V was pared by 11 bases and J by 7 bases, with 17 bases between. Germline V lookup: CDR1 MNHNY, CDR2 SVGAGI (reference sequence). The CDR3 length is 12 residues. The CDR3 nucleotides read TGTGCCCTCAGGGCCCAAGGTGGTGGCTACACCTTC. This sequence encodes CALRAQGGGYTF.

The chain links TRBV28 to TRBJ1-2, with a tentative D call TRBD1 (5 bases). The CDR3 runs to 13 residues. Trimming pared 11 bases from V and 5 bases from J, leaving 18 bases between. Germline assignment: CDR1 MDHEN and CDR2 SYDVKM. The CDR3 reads CAGSREGMYGYTF. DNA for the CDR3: TGTGCCGGATCCAGGGAGGGGATGTATGGCTACACCTTC.

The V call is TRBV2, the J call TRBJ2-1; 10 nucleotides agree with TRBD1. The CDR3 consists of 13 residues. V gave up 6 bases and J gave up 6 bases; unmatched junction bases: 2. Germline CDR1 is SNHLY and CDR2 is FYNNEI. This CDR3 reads CASRGQGRNEQFF. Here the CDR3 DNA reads TGTGCCAGCAGGGGACAGGGGCGCAATGAGCAGTTCTTC.

The CDR3 nucleotides read TGTGCCAGCAGCCGTGGCCCCCCAGCGTCTGGCTACACCTTC. Its protein is CASSRGPPASGYTF. V gene TRBV6-5 combines with J gene TRBJ1-2; D is ambiguous. The CDR3 extends over 14 amino acids. Germline CDR1 MNHEY, CDR2 SVGAGI. Trimming took 6 bases from V and 7 from J, leaving 18 bases between them.

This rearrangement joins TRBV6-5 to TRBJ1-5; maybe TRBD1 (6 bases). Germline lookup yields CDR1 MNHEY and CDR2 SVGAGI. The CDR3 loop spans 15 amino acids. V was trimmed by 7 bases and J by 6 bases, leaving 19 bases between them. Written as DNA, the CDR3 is TGTGCCAGCACCCAGAAACAGGGATACACTCAGCCCCAGCATTTT. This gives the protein CASTQKQGYTQPQHF.

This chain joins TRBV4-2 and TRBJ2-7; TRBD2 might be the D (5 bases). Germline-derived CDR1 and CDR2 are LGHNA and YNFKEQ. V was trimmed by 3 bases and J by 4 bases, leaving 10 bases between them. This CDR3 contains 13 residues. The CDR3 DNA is TGTGCCAGCAGCCACCCCGACTATTACGAGCAGTACTTC. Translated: CASSHPDYYEQYF.

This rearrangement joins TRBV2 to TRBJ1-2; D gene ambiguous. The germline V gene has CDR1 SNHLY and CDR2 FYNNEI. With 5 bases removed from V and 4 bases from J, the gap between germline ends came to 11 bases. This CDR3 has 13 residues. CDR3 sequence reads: CASSQNSGYGYTF. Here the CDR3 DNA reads TGTGCCAGCAGTCAAAACAGTGGCTATGGCTACACCTTC.

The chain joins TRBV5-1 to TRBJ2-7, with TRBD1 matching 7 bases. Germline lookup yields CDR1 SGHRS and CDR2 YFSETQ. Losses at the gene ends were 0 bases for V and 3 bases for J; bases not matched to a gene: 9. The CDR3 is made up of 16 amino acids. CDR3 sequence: CASSLATGTALYEQYF. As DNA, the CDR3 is TGCGCCAGCAGCTTGGCAACCGGGACAGCTCTCTACGAGCAGTACTTC.

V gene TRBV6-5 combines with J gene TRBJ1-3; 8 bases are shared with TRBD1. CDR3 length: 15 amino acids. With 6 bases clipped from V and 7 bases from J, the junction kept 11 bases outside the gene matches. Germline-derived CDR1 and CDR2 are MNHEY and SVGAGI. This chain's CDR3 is CASSPDRGLWNTIYF. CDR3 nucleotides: TGTGCCAGCAGCCCCGACAGGGGATTATGGAACACCATATATTTT.

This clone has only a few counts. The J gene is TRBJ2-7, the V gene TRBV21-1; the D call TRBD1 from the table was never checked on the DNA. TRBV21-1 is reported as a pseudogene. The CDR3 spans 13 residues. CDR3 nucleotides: TGTGCCAGCAGCAGGACGGCCCCAGGGGGGCAGTACTTC. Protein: CASSRTAPGGQYF.

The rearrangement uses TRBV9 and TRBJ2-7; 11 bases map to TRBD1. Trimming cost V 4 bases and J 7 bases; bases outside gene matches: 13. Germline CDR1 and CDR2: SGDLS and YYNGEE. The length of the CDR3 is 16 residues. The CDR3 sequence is CASSSSGQGASWEQYF. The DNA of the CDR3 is TGTGCCAGCAGCTCCAGCGGACAGGGGGCCTCCTGGGAGCAGTACTTC.

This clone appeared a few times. CDR3 DNA sequence: TGTGCCAGCAGCTTAGCGGTCTTCCAGGGGACCTACGAGCAGTACTTC. Translating it yields CASSLAVFQGTYEQYF. V usage is TRBV11-1 and J usage is TRBJ2-7, with TRBD1 as a possible D gene (6 bases). Germline assignment: CDR1 SGHAT and CDR2 FQDESV (reference sequence). There are 16 residues in the CDR3. Trimming removed 0 bases at V and 2 bases at J, with 14 bases between.

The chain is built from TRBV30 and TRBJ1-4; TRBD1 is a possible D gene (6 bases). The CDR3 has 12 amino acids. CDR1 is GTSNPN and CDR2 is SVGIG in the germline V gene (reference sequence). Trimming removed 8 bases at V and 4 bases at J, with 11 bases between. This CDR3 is CALGGLNEKLFF. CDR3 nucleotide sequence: TGTGCCCTGGGGGGGCTTAATGAAAAACTGTTTTTT.

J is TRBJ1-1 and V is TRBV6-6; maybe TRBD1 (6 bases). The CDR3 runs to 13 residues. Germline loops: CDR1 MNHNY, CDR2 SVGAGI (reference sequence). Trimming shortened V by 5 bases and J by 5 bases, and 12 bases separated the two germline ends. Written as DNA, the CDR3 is TGTGCCAGCAGTGCGACAGGTGGGACTGAAGCTTTCTTT. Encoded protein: CASSATGGTEAFF.